These T cell receptor beta chains were read from a single sample in a study of blood T cell repertoires in COVID-19. Libraries were prepared by immunoSEQ multiplex PCR; TCRdb keeps only in-frame clonotypes and omits some of them. This sample carries 400,000 to 500,000 clones, roughly 84% of them seen once, and the ten largest clones take approximately 1.5%. The sequencing input was PBMCs or T cells enriched from blood (not recorded which). These receptors originate from a young woman who had been exposed to COVID-19. The CDR3 runs from the conserved cysteine through the conserved F or W. The order of the fields is D gene, V gene, clone size, CDR3 length, J gene, CDR3 protein, CDR3 DNA. D genes are given only for firm matches. Some rows have no size entry. The others give once, few or many, or a class for an expanded clone.

d_gene: -; v_gene: TRBV14; abundance: -; len: 17; j_gene: TRBJ1-4; CDR3aa: CASSQDFPGTREEKLFF; CDR3nt: TGTGCCAGCAGCCAAGATTTCCCGGGGACCCGGGAGGAAAAACTGTTTTTT
d_gene: -; v_gene: TRBV5-6; abundance: -; len: 16; j_gene: TRBJ1-5; CDR3aa: CASSLRRTAGNQPQHF; CDR3nt: TGTGCCAGCAGCTTGCGGAGGACCGCGGGGAATCAGCCCCAGCATTTT
d_gene: -; v_gene: TRBV7-8; abundance: -; len: 13; j_gene: TRBJ1-6; CDR3aa: CASSLEHNSPLHF; CDR3nt: TGTGCCAGCAGCTTAGAGCATAATTCACCCCTCCACTTT
d_gene: TRBD1; v_gene: TRBV15; abundance: -; len: 16; j_gene: TRBJ1-3; CDR3aa: CATSGPGTDSGNTIYF; CDR3nt: TGTGCCACCAGCGGGCCCGGGACAGATTCTGGAAACACCATATATTTT
d_gene: -; v_gene: TRBV7-9; abundance: -; len: 19; j_gene: TRBJ2-7; CDR3aa: CASSQTHHGLFPYAYEQYF; CDR3nt: TGTGCCAGCAGCCAAACCCATCACGGACTATTTCCTTACGCCTACGAGCAGTACTTC
d_gene: TRBD1; v_gene: TRBV24-1; abundance: -; len: 14; j_gene: TRBJ1-5; CDR3aa: CATSDTGGRWPQHF; CDR3nt: TGTGCCACCAGTGATACAGGGGGCAGGTGGCCCCAGCATTTT
d_gene: TRBD1; v_gene: TRBV15; abundance: -; len: 15; j_gene: TRBJ2-1; CDR3aa: CATSRLGTGRPEQFF; CDR3nt: TGTGCCACCAGCAGGTTGGGGACAGGACGCCCGGAGCAGTTCTTC
d_gene: TRBD2; v_gene: TRBV2; abundance: -; len: 16; j_gene: TRBJ2-7; CDR3aa: CASSGTGLAGSYEQYF; CDR3nt: TGTGCCAGCAGTGGAACGGGACTAGCGGGATCCTACGAGCAGTACTTC
d_gene: -; v_gene: TRBV9; abundance: once; len: 13; j_gene: TRBJ1-2; CDR3aa: CASRETGGYGYTF; CDR3nt: TGTGCCAGCAGAGAGACAGGCGGCTATGGCTACACCTTC
d_gene: TRBD2; v_gene: TRBV6-1; abundance: -; len: 15; j_gene: TRBJ2-7; CDR3aa: CASSEGLAGGYEQYF; CDR3nt: TGTGCCAGCAGTGAAGGACTAGCGGGAGGTTACGAGCAGTACTTC
d_gene: TRBD2; v_gene: TRBV27; abundance: -; len: 12; j_gene: TRBJ2-1; CDR3aa: CASKSGGAEQFF; CDR3nt: TGTGCCAGCAAAAGCGGGGGGGCAGAGCAGTTCTTC
d_gene: TRBD1; v_gene: TRBV19; abundance: few; len: 17; j_gene: TRBJ1-5; CDR3aa: CASSSPRTGRRDQPQHF; CDR3nt: TGTGCCAGTAGTTCGCCGAGGACAGGGCGAAGGGATCAGCCCCAGCATTTT
d_gene: -; v_gene: TRBV30; abundance: -; len: 14; j_gene: TRBJ1-2; CDR3aa: CASWPQQGGGGYTF; CDR3nt: TGTGCCTCCTGGCCCCAGCAGGGAGGAGGAGGCTACACCTTC
d_gene: TRBD2; v_gene: TRBV5-1; abundance: -; len: 15; j_gene: TRBJ2-1; CDR3aa: CASSLIAGAYNEQFF; CDR3nt: TGCGCCAGCAGCTTGATAGCGGGTGCGTACAATGAGCAGTTCTTC
d_gene: TRBD1; v_gene: TRBV4-3; abundance: -; len: 17; j_gene: TRBJ1-6; CDR3aa: CASSQVNRGLANSPLHF; CDR3nt: TGCGCCAGCAGCCAAGTTAACAGGGGGCTTGCTAATTCACCCCTCCACTTT
d_gene: TRBD2; v_gene: TRBV4-3; abundance: -; len: 19; j_gene: TRBJ2-7; CDR3aa: CASSQDLIWRGGWTYEQYF; CDR3nt: TGCGCCAGCAGCCAAGATCTTATATGGCGGGGGGGATGGACCTACGAGCAGTACTTC
d_gene: -; v_gene: TRBV28; abundance: -; len: 16; j_gene: TRBJ1-5; CDR3aa: CASSFIPGGAYQPQHF; CDR3nt: TGTGCCAGCAGTTTCATCCCCGGCGGGGCCTATCAGCCCCAGCATTTT
d_gene: -; v_gene: TRBV3-1/TRBV3-2; abundance: few; len: 13; j_gene: TRBJ2-1; CDR3aa: CASSLTRGSEQFF; CDR3nt: TGTGCCAGCAGCCTGACCAGGGGAAGTGAGCAGTTCTTC
d_gene: -; v_gene: TRBV4-3; abundance: -; len: 15; j_gene: TRBJ2-1; CDR3aa: CASSPSSGGLNEQFF; CDR3nt: TGCGCCAGCAGCCCCTCTTCGGGGGGCCTGAATGAGCAGTTCTTC
d_gene: -; v_gene: TRBV18; abundance: -; len: 17; j_gene: TRBJ2-3; CDR3aa: CASSPPGLTLHTDTQYF; CDR3nt: TGTGCCAGCTCACCACCGGGCCTCACCCTTCACACAGATACGCAGTATTTT
d_gene: -; v_gene: TRBV19; abundance: -; len: 16; j_gene: TRBJ1-2; CDR3aa: CASSIRPEAGNYGYTF; CDR3nt: TGTGCCAGTAGTATACGGCCGGAGGCGGGGAACTATGGCTACACCTTC
d_gene: -; v_gene: TRBV28; abundance: -; len: 13; j_gene: TRBJ1-5; CDR3aa: CASTPQGNQPQHF; CDR3nt: TGTGCCAGCACCCCACAGGGTAATCAGCCCCAGCATTTT
d_gene: -; v_gene: TRBV18; abundance: -; len: 13; j_gene: TRBJ1-2; CDR3aa: CASSPDGVPGYTF; CDR3nt: TGTGCCAGCTCGCCCGACGGAGTCCCTGGCTACACCTTC
d_gene: -; v_gene: TRBV19; abundance: few; len: 13; j_gene: TRBJ1-1; CDR3aa: CASSIGVNTEAFF; CDR3nt: TGTGCCAGTAGTATAGGAGTAAACACTGAAGCTTTCTTT
d_gene: -; v_gene: TRBV6-2/TRBV6-3; abundance: few; len: 15; j_gene: TRBJ1-1; CDR3aa: CASSYSPPPTGKAFF; CDR3nt: TGTGCCAGCAGTTACTCGCCACCGCCGACTGGTAAAGCTTTCTTT
d_gene: TRBD1; v_gene: TRBV24-1; abundance: -; len: 14; j_gene: TRBJ2-7; CDR3aa: CATEDSRQGYEQYF; CDR3nt: TGTGCCACCGAGGATTCGAGACAGGGTTACGAGCAGTACTTC
d_gene: -; v_gene: TRBV6-1; abundance: -; len: 13; j_gene: TRBJ1-6; CDR3aa: CASSERGTSPLHF; CDR3nt: TGTGCCAGCAGTGAACGCGGGACTTCACCCCTCCACTTT
d_gene: TRBD1; v_gene: TRBV7-9; abundance: -; len: 15; j_gene: TRBJ2-7; CDR3aa: CASSPTPGQGDEQYF; CDR3nt: TGTGCCAGCAGCCCAACCCCGGGACAGGGAGACGAGCAGTACTTC
d_gene: -; v_gene: TRBV5-1; abundance: -; len: 12; j_gene: TRBJ2-3; CDR3aa: CASSLEGDTQYF; CDR3nt: TGCGCCAGCAGCTTGGAGGGGGATACGCAGTATTTT
d_gene: TRBD1; v_gene: TRBV7-9; abundance: -; len: 16; j_gene: TRBJ1-5; CDR3aa: CASSPLGQGVNQPQHF; CDR3nt: TGTGCCAGCAGCCCCCTTGGCCAGGGGGTCAATCAGCCCCAGCATTTT
d_gene: TRBD2; v_gene: TRBV5-4; abundance: -; len: 17; j_gene: TRBJ2-3; CDR3aa: CASSPGGRGAITDTQYF; CDR3nt: TGTGCCAGCAGCCCTGGTGGGCGGGGGGCGATCACAGATACGCAGTATTTT
d_gene: TRBD1; v_gene: TRBV9; abundance: -; len: 15; j_gene: TRBJ1-1; CDR3aa: CASSPGQDMNTEAFF; CDR3nt: TGTGCCAGCAGCCCCGGACAGGATATGAACACTGAAGCTTTCTTT
d_gene: -; v_gene: TRBV27; abundance: -; len: 13; j_gene: TRBJ2-2; CDR3aa: CASRQTTTGELFF; CDR3nt: TGTGCCAGCAGACAAACAACCACCGGGGAGCTGTTTTTT
d_gene: -; v_gene: TRBV7-2; abundance: -; len: 15; j_gene: TRBJ1-1; CDR3aa: CASSLGTENSAEAFF; CDR3nt: TGTGCCAGCAGCTTAGGGACAGAAAACTCTGCTGAAGCTTTCTTT
d_gene: -; v_gene: TRBV5-1; abundance: -; len: 16; j_gene: TRBJ1-3; CDR3aa: CASSLAQGSSGNTIYF; CDR3nt: TGCGCCAGCAGCTTGGCTCAGGGCAGCTCTGGAAACACCATATATTTT
d_gene: -; v_gene: TRBV4-2; abundance: few; len: 15; j_gene: TRBJ2-7; CDR3aa: CASSQADSGRNEQYF; CDR3nt: TGTGCCAGCAGCCAAGCTGATAGCGGTAGGAACGAGCAGTACTTC
d_gene: TRBD2; v_gene: TRBV7-9; abundance: -; len: 14; j_gene: TRBJ2-1; CDR3aa: CATSTSGTYNEQFF; CDR3nt: TGTGCCACCTCCACTAGCGGGACCTACAATGAGCAGTTCTTC
d_gene: -; v_gene: TRBV2; abundance: -; len: 13; j_gene: TRBJ2-3; CDR3aa: CASNDRLSDTQYF; CDR3nt: TGTGCCAGCAATGACAGACTATCAGATACGCAGTATTTT
d_gene: TRBD1; v_gene: TRBV6-5; abundance: -; len: 14; j_gene: TRBJ1-1; CDR3aa: CATRTGQGVPEAFF; CDR3nt: TGTGCCACAAGAACGGGACAGGGTGTTCCTGAAGCTTTCTTT
d_gene: TRBD2; v_gene: TRBV15; abundance: -; len: 17; j_gene: TRBJ2-7; CDR3aa: CATSRGGGLADLYEQYF; CDR3nt: TGTGCCACCAGCAGAGGCGGAGGACTAGCGGACTTATACGAGCAGTACTTC
d_gene: TRBD1; v_gene: TRBV28; abundance: -; len: 14; j_gene: TRBJ1-6; CDR3aa: CASSQDRDSSPLHF; CDR3nt: TGTGCCAGCAGTCAAGACAGGGATAGTTCACCCCTCCACTTT
d_gene: TRBD2; v_gene: TRBV7-7; abundance: -; len: 17; j_gene: TRBJ2-7; CDR3aa: CASSLDCGLADLYEQYF; CDR3nt: TGTGCCAGCAGCTTGGACTGTGGACTAGCGGACCTCTACGAGCAGTACTTC
d_gene: -; v_gene: TRBV4-3; abundance: few; len: 18; j_gene: TRBJ1-3; CDR3aa: CASSQEPQGHFSGNTIYF; CDR3nt: TGCGCCAGCAGCCAAGAACCCCAAGGACATTTCTCTGGAAACACCATATATTTT
d_gene: -; v_gene: TRBV11-2; abundance: -; len: 13; j_gene: TRBJ1-5; CDR3aa: CASSFSSNQPQHF; CDR3nt: TGTGCCAGCAGCTTCTCCAGCAATCAGCCCCAGCATTTT
d_gene: -; v_gene: TRBV27; abundance: -; len: 15; j_gene: TRBJ2-1; CDR3aa: CASSGAVGSYNEQFF; CDR3nt: TGTGCCAGCAGTGGGGCCGTAGGCTCCTACAATGAGCAGTTCTTC
d_gene: -; v_gene: TRBV25-1; abundance: -; len: 16; j_gene: TRBJ1-4; CDR3aa: CASSERTGIPNEKLFF; CDR3nt: TGTGCCAGCAGTGAGAGAACAGGGATCCCTAATGAAAAACTGTTTTTT
d_gene: TRBD1; v_gene: TRBV6-5; abundance: -; len: 14; j_gene: TRBJ1-1; CDR3aa: CASSSDRGNTEAFF; CDR3nt: TGTGCCAGCAGTTCGGACAGGGGAAACACTGAAGCTTTCTTT
d_gene: -; v_gene: TRBV5-1; abundance: -; len: 13; j_gene: TRBJ2-1; CDR3aa: CASSRTGNWEQFF; CDR3nt: TGCGCCAGCAGCCGAACAGGGAACTGGGAGCAGTTCTTC
d_gene: TRBD1; v_gene: TRBV7-2; abundance: -; len: 17; j_gene: TRBJ2-7; CDR3aa: CASSPRGGTGGIYEQYF; CDR3nt: TGTGCCAGCAGTCCCAGGGGCGGGACAGGGGGCATCTACGAGCAGTACTTC
d_gene: TRBD1; v_gene: TRBV9; abundance: -; len: 15; j_gene: TRBJ1-2; CDR3aa: CASSATGAANYGYTF; CDR3nt: TGTGCCAGCAGCGCCACAGGGGCAGCTAACTATGGCTACACCTTC
d_gene: -; v_gene: TRBV10-3; abundance: -; len: 12; j_gene: TRBJ2-7; CDR3aa: CAISEFREEQYF; CDR3nt: TGTGCCATCAGTGAGTTCAGGGAAGAGCAGTACTTC
d_gene: TRBD2; v_gene: TRBV2; abundance: -; len: 10; j_gene: TRBJ2-3; CDR3aa: CARLADSLYF; CDR3nt: TGTGCCAGACTAGCGGACAGTTTGTATTTT
d_gene: TRBD1; v_gene: TRBV28; abundance: -; len: 21; j_gene: TRBJ1-1; CDR3aa: CASSYKTETGGRPDFRTEAFF; CDR3nt: TGTGCCAGCAGTTATAAGACGGAGACAGGGGGTCGGCCAGACTTTCGCACTGAAGCTTTCTTT
d_gene: TRBD2; v_gene: TRBV11-2; abundance: -; len: 16; j_gene: TRBJ2-1; CDR3aa: CASSRQLAGVKNEQFF; CDR3nt: TGTGCCAGCAGCCGTCAACTAGCGGGAGTTAAGAATGAGCAGTTCTTC
d_gene: -; v_gene: TRBV5-4; abundance: few; len: 14; j_gene: TRBJ2-7; CDR3aa: CASSLGTPNYEQYF; CDR3nt: TGTGCCAGCAGCTTGGGGACTCCAAACTACGAGCAGTACTTC
d_gene: -; v_gene: TRBV18; abundance: few; len: 13; j_gene: TRBJ2-7; CDR3aa: CASSPQPSYEQYF; CDR3nt: TGTGCCAGCTCACCTCAACCTAGTTACGAGCAGTACTTC
d_gene: -; v_gene: TRBV7-2; abundance: once; len: 14; j_gene: TRBJ2-3; CDR3aa: CASSLTGGTDTQYF; CDR3nt: TGTGCCAGCAGTTTAACGGGGGGCACAGATACGCAGTATTTT
d_gene: -; v_gene: TRBV5-4; abundance: -; len: 13; j_gene: TRBJ2-7; CDR3aa: CASSRVGSYEQYF; CDR3nt: TGTGCCAGCAGCAGGGTGGGGAGCTACGAGCAGTACTTC
d_gene: TRBD2; v_gene: TRBV5-1; abundance: -; len: 15; j_gene: TRBJ2-7; CDR3aa: CASSPTSGRWYEQYF; CDR3nt: TGCGCCAGCAGCCCGACTAGCGGGAGATGGTACGAGCAGTACTTC
d_gene: -; v_gene: TRBV28; abundance: once; len: 12; j_gene: TRBJ2-5; CDR3aa: CASSRLEETQYF; CDR3nt: TGTGCCAGCAGTAGATTGGAGGAGACCCAGTACTTC